This T cell receptor beta chain is drawn from a study of monozygotic twins with cystic fibrosis. Study-level findings and limits: In this small cohort, shared CDR3 numbers showed no association with age, concordance or disease severity. The repertoire was suggested to be naive-dominated, clonality median approximately 0.0093.

Assay used: immunoSEQ multiplex PCR; TCRdb lists only in-frame clones, some missing. In the table there are tens of thousands of clones, 84% of which are singletons. This clone was found a few times. Its antigen is undetermined. V was cut by 4 bases and J by 0 bases, with 13 bases left in between. Germline CDR1 and CDR2: SNHLY and FYNNEI. The CDR3 runs to 16 residues. The sequence was collected from a girl aged 2 to 9 with cystic fibrosis. Sample: blood. This chain links TRBV2 with TRBJ1-3; maybe TRBD1 (5 bases). This chain's CDR3 is CASSVGTGRSGNTIYF. Here the CDR3 DNA reads TGTGCCAGCAGTGTCGGGACGGGCCGCTCTGGAAACACCATATATTTT.